These 5 T cell receptor beta chains came from one sample sequenced in a study of naive and memory T cell subsets. Two oligonucleotides, mixed equimolar, formed the beta constant-region primer covering TRBC1 and TRBC2. Ligated cDNA was amplified by four rounds of PCR with nested alpha and beta constant-region primers and SP2. A single record per CDR3 protein comes from TCRdb applying MiXCR to the UMI-ligation and nested PCR reads. The table includes approximately 4,500 distinct CDR3 sequences, 5.2% detected once. Input material: effector memory CD8+ T cells from blood. Subset of the sample: effector memory, CD45RA- CD27-. The receptors were sampled from a human donor in good health.

The V gene is TRBV6-1, the J gene TRBJ2-1, with D possibly being TRBD2 (5 bases). The length of the CDR3 is 15 residues. V was trimmed by 9 bases and J by 4 bases, leaving 19 bases between them. Germline CDR1 MNHNS, CDR2 SASEGT. CDR3 in amino acids: CASEEEGGGYNEQFF. Here the CDR3 DNA reads TGTGCCAGTGAAGAGGAAGGAGGCGGGTACAATGAGCAGTTCTTC.

This clonotype showed up just a few times. The CDR3 loop reads CASSPYIGTDYNEQFF. Written as DNA, the CDR3 is TGTGCCAGCAGTCCCTATATCGGGACAGACTACAATGAGCAGTTCTTC. The chain carries TRBV6-4 and TRBJ2-1, with 7 bases identical to TRBD1. Germline lookup yields CDR1 MRHNA and CDR2 SNTAGT. J lost 3 bases, V lost 5 bases, and 10 bases had no gene match. This CDR3 is built from 16 residues.

This clonotype showed up many times. The chain uses TRBV7-9 and TRBJ1-1; unclear D gene. CDR3 length: 12 amino acids. Looked up from germline, CDR1 is SEHNR and CDR2 is FQNEAQ (reference sequence). V gave up 5 bases and J gave up 8 bases, with 12 bases separating them. The CDR3 sequence is CASSVGSLEAFF. CDR3 coding DNA: TGTGCCAGCAGCGTCGGGTCCCTAGAAGCTTTCTTT.

The genes are TRBV30 and TRBJ2-7; TRBD2 matches at 9 bases. Germline trimming cut 2 bases from V and 6 bases from J; bases unmatched to any gene: 14. This CDR3 spans 16 amino acids. The V gene's germline CDR1 is GTSNPN and CDR2 SVGIG (reference sequence). CDR3 sequence: CAWSLIGTSLTGEQYF. The CDR3 DNA is TGTGCCTGGAGTTTGATTGGGACTAGCTTAACGGGCGAGCAGTACTTC.

This clonotype showed up many times. This sequence joins TRBV6-1 and TRBJ2-1; 11 bases line up with TRBD2. Germline CDR1 is MNHNS and CDR2 is SASEGT. The CDR3 has 16 amino acids. Germline trimming cut 7 bases from V and 8 bases from J; bases unmatched to any gene: 13. The CDR3: CASNPLAGEGDDEQFF. The CDR3 bases are TGTGCCAGCAATCCACTAGCGGGAGAGGGTGACGATGAGCAGTTCTTC.